The next 7 T cell receptor beta chains were all read from a single sample in a study of T cell changes during pregnancy in multiple sclerosis. The protocol was immunoSEQ multiplex PCR, while the TCRdb copy is restricted to in-frame clones and leaves out a portion. The sample includes 25,000 to 35,000 clones, roughly 89% of them seen just once. Here the sequenced sample was CD4+ T cells from peripheral blood mononuclear cells, taken in the second trimester of pregnancy. The receptors derive from a female donor with multiple sclerosis, enrolled in a pregnancy study.

V and J are TRBV2 and TRBJ1-6, with D perhaps matching TRBD1 (5 bases). The CDR3 has 13 amino acids. V was trimmed by 7 bases and J by 8 bases, leaving 12 bases between them. Germline CDR1 reads SNHLY; CDR2 reads FYNNEI. CDR3 sequence reads: CASKAQVDSPLHF. CDR3 sequence (DNA): TGTGCCAGCAAGGCACAGGTAGATTCACCCCTCCACTTT.

V and J are TRBV11-3 and TRBJ2-2, with 8 nucleotides matching TRBD1. CDR1 is SGHNT and CDR2 is YENEEA in the germline V gene. Losses at the gene ends were 3 bases for V and 8 bases for J; bases not matched to a gene: 5. The CDR3 covers 14 residues. The CDR3 DNA follows: TGTGCCAGCAGCTTGGACAGGGTGGTAGGGGAGCTGTTTTTT. It specifies CASSLDRVVGELFF.

CDR3: CASGPGDRVYNEQFF. The CDR3 nucleotides are TGTGCTAGTGGTCCCGGCGACAGGGTCTACAATGAGCAGTTCTTC. This chain connects TRBV12-5 to TRBJ2-1; 7 bases map to TRBD1. The germline CDR1 and CDR2 sequences are LGHNT and FRNRAP. The J segment lost 3 bases and the V segment lost 5 bases, leaving 7 bases of the junction unmatched. This CDR3 has 15 residues.

This clone was observed a single time. The CDR3 DNA reads TGCAGCGTGGACAGGGGGACCTATGGCTACACCTTC. Translated, it gives CSVDRGTYGYTF. V usage is TRBV29-1 and J usage is TRBJ1-2; TRBD1 aligns across 10 bases. The CDR3 runs to 12 residues. The V gene's germline CDR1 is SQVTM and CDR2 ANQGSEA. The trim removed 6 bases at V and 4 bases at J, leaving 2 bases unmatched.

This clone was found once. The rearrangement links TRBV21-1 to TRBJ2-3; the D segment call TRBD2 is taken from the table without a DNA check. TRBV21-1 is deemed a pseudogene. This CDR3 comprises 17 residues. The CDR3 protein is CASSRRGLAGDTDTQYF. The CDR3 bases are TGTGCCAGCAGCAGAAGGGGACTAGCGGGGGACACAGATACGCAGTATTTT.

This chain joins TRBV10-3 and TRBJ1-2; tentatively, D is TRBD1 (5 bases). The CDR3 consists of 16 residues. Deletions cut 3 bases from V and 2 bases from J, with 16 bases between. Germline V gene lookup returns CDR1 ENHRY and CDR2 SYGVKD. CDR3 DNA sequence: TGTGCCATCAGTGAATGGGGGGGAAATATAAACTATGGCTACACCTTC. Its translation: CAISEWGGNINYGYTF.

This chain uses TRBV30 with TRBJ1-4; D is undetermined. This CDR3 comprises 14 residues. The germline CDR1 and CDR2 sequences are GTSNPN and SVGIG (reference sequence). Trimming pared 0 bases from V and 8 bases from J, leaving 13 bases between. This chain's CDR3 is CAWSVGRAFEKLFF. The CDR3 DNA is TGTGCCTGGAGTGTAGGGAGGGCGTTCGAAAAACTGTTTTTT.